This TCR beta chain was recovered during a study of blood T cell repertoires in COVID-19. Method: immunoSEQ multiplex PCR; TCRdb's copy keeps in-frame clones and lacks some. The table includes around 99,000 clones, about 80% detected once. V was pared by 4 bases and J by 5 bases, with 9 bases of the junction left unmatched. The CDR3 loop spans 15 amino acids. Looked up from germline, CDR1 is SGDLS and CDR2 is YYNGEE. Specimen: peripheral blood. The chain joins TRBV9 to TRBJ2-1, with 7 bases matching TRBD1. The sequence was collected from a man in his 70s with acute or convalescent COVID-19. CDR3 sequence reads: CASSTQDRAHNEQFF. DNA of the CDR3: TGTGCCAGCAGCACCCAAGACAGGGCACACAATGAGCAGTTCTTC.